The clone carrying this T cell receptor (beta chain) was counted between two and nine times. Its target is unknown. The data stem from a study of T-cell memory formation after mild COVID-19. Study-wide points: A balance of CD4 and CD8 characterized clones contracting day 15 to 85, whereas later expanders leaned CD4+. The study detected some responding clones in pre-infection memory, suggesting cross-reactive memory joined. Clonal second-wave expansions that peaked on day 37 had unconfirmed SARS-CoV-2 specificity.

Per the germline V gene, CDR1 is SGHAT and CDR2 is FQDESV (reference sequence). The trim removed 5 bases at V and 9 bases at J, leaving 7 bases unmatched. The CDR3 is 14 amino acids. In TCRdb, the 5' RACE reads were re-called with MiXCR into one record per CDR3 protein. The table shows tens of thousands of distinct CDR3 sequences, with more than 7% occurring only once. This sequence originates from a man aged 18 to 29 who had mild COVID-19 (a few samples of this study predate the infection). Cell type and time point are not known. This chain links TRBV11-1 with TRBJ2-1, with 10 bases that match TRBD1. The specimen was PBMCs or a T cell subset sorted from them (not recorded which). CDR3 in amino acids: CASSPWDRGGEQFF. CDR3 in DNA: TGTGCCAGCAGCCCCTGGGACAGGGGTGGTGAGCAGTTCTTC.